The 3 T cell receptor beta chains below were found in one sample sequenced in a study of control samples from healthy donors and cancer patients. Profiling relied on immunoSEQ multiplex PCR, and the TCRdb table lists in-frame clones only, not all of them. The repertoire holds roughly 130,000 clones, with more than 90% as singletons. Sequencing used blood. These receptor sequences come from a man in his thirties or forties in good health.

V usage is TRBV5-4 and J usage is TRBJ2-1; 9 bases match TRBD2. V was clipped by 6 bases and J by 0 bases; unmatched bases: 4. CDR3 length: 15 residues. CDR1 and CDR2 (germline): SGHNT, YYREEE (reference sequence). The CDR3 coding sequence is TGTGCCAGCACTAGCGGGACGAGCTCCTACAATGAGCAGTTCTTC. As protein: CASTSGTSSYNEQFF.

This clone was counted between two and nine times. This chain connects TRBV6-2 or TRBV6-3 to TRBJ2-7; TRBD2 is a possible D gene (5 bases). Germline CDR1 reads MNHEY; CDR2 reads SVGEGT. V was pared by 6 bases and J by 3 bases, with 21 bases between. The CDR3 length is 16 residues. In DNA, the CDR3 is TGTGCCAGCAGCCCGCGTTTGACGGGAACCCGCTACGAGCAGTACTTC. Translated: CASSPRLTGTRYEQYF.

The sample holds one count of this clone. This CDR3 reads CASTGWGGTNTEAFF. As DNA, the CDR3 is TGTGCCAGCACCGGGTGGGGGGGCACGAACACTGAAGCTTTCTTT. The chain carries TRBV2 and TRBJ1-1, with D perhaps matching TRBD1 (6 bases). Germline lookup yields CDR1 SNHLY and CDR2 FYNNEI. This CDR3 is 15 amino acids long. The germline V and J ends were trimmed by 7 bases and 1 base, with 16 bases remaining between them.